This paragraph reports one T cell receptor beta chain. Its antigen is not identified. Trimming shortened V by 6 bases and J by 5 bases, and 19 bases separated the two germline ends. The germline CDR1 and CDR2 sequences are MDHEN and SYDVKM. The CDR3 is made up of 15 amino acids. The method was immunoSEQ multiplex PCR; TCRdb's version includes in-frame clones alone and lacks a portion of them. This sample carries over 100,000 clones, about 88% of them seen once, and the ten largest clones take 5%. The source of the sample is a study of T cell responses to AZD1222 COVID-19 vaccine. Across the whole study: Second-dose intervals near 4 or 12 weeks were combined. General observations from the study: Mostly white British, mostly female donors; authors suggested clonal diversity may be underestimated. Of spike-specific TCRs, nearly half reportedly target regions left unmutated in variants.

This clonotype was sampled from an adult in good health. V gene TRBV28 combines with J gene TRBJ2-5, with D tentatively TRBD1 (6 bases). The material sequenced was peripheral blood, taken on day 0 of AZD1222 vaccination. CDR3 nucleotides: TGTGCCAGCAGCCTTGTGGGGGCGGCGGTGGAGACCCAGTACTTC. This codes for CASSLVGAAVETQYF.